Reported below is one T cell receptor beta chain. Sequencing used immunoSEQ multiplex PCR; TCRdb keeps in-frame clones, though not all of them. The table records 150,000 to 200,000 clones, 80% of them present only once. CDR1 and CDR2 (germline): PRHDT, FYEKMQ (reference sequence). Trimming cost V 5 bases and J 0 bases; bases outside gene matches: 8. The CDR3 runs to 17 residues. Donors in Cohort 3 counted as recovered after two negative PCRs, clearance, or symptom resolution. This entry comes from a study of blood T cell repertoires in COVID-19. The sequencing input was PBMCs or T cells enriched from blood (not recorded which). The chain is built from TRBV13 and TRBJ2-1; 9 positions match TRBD2. This clonotype originated in a woman aged 60-70 years who had recovered from COVID-19. CDR3 in DNA: TGTGCCAGCAGCCCGCGGACTAGCGCTAGCTCCTACAATGAGCAGTTCTTC. Translating gives CASSPRTSASSYNEQFF.